This is a list of T cell receptor beta chains from one sample in a study of blood T cell repertoires in COVID-19. Clones were read by immunoSEQ multiplex PCR, and TCRdb kept only the in-frame ones, dropping some. Counted here are 99,000 or so clones, roughly 84% occurring once; the ten biggest clones make up 20% to 30%. The sample comprised peripheral blood. The receptors stem from a man between 60 and 75 years old with acute or convalescent COVID-19. CDR3s include the opening cysteine and the closing phenylalanine or tryptophan. Fields, in order: clone size, J gene, D gene, V gene, CDR3 protein, CDR3 DNA. The D gene is left open where the match is weak. Rows may omit the clone size; those that give it use once, few, many or a size class.

>.|TRBJ2-7|.|TRBV5-8
CASTGKGTYEQYF
TGTGCCAGCACCGGGAAGGGTACCTACGAGCAGTACTTC
>.|TRBJ2-7|.|TRBV7-7
CASSLGVSAYEQYF
TGTGCTAGCAGCTTAGGTGTCAGTGCCTACGAGCAGTACTTC
>few|TRBJ1-5|TRBD1|TRBV7-6
CASSLAGGADQPQHF
TGTGCCAGCAGCTTAGCAGGGGGCGCAGATCAGCCCCAGCATTTT
>.|TRBJ1-5|.|TRBV19
CASNPTGEGSNQPQHF
TGTGCCAGTAATCCTACGGGGGAGGGGAGCAATCAGCCCCAGCATTTT
>.|TRBJ1-1|TRBD1|TRBV29-1
CSVERGQHSSEAFF
TGCAGCGTTGAGAGGGGACAGCATTCCTCCGAAGCTTTCTTT
>.|TRBJ2-5|TRBD2|TRBV4-1
CASSLGLAGGRGETQYF
TGCGCCAGCAGCCTGGGGTTGGCGGGAGGGCGGGGGGAGACCCAGTACTTC
>.|TRBJ1-5|.|TRBV2
CASSVSSQPQHF
TGTGCCAGCAGTGTTAGTTCTCAGCCCCAGCATTTT
>.|TRBJ1-1|TRBD1|TRBV29-1
CSLTGTGAFTEAFF
TGCAGCCTCACTGGGACAGGGGCGTTCACTGAAGCTTTCTTT
>.|TRBJ2-1|.|TRBV2
CASRHRAGEQFF
TGTGCCAGCAGGCACAGGGCCGGGGAGCAGTTCTTC
>.|TRBJ1-1|.|TRBV18
CASSPEGGTEAFF
TGTGCCAGCTCACCCGAGGGGGGGACTGAAGCTTTCTTT
>.|TRBJ1-3|TRBD1|TRBV29-1
CSVRIQGAGNTIYF
TGCAGCGTTAGAATACAGGGGGCTGGAAACACCATATATTTT
>.|TRBJ1-3|.|TRBV28
CASSSRGAWTHTIYF
TGTGCCAGCAGTTCCCGGGGGGCGTGGACACACACCATATATTTT
>.|TRBJ2-1|TRBD2|TRBV7-9
CASIESGRSYNEQFF
TGTGCCAGCATCGAGAGCGGGAGATCCTACAATGAGCAGTTCTTC
>.|TRBJ2-2|.|TRBV7-9
CASSLQLRITGELFF
TGTGCCAGCAGCCTGCAACTTAGAATTACCGGGGAGCTGTTTTTT
>.|TRBJ1-1|.|TRBV18
CASSTLDKNTEAFF
TGTGCCAGCTCAACGCTGGACAAGAACACTGAAGCTTTCTTT
>once|TRBJ2-2|.|TRBV3-1/TRBV3-2
CASSRRDWNTGELFF
TGTGCCAGCAGCCGTCGGGACTGGAACACCGGGGAGCTGTTTTTT
>many|TRBJ2-7|.|TRBV11-2
CASTLEASSSYEQYF
TGTGCCAGCACCTTGGAGGCTTCGAGCTCCTACGAGCAGTACTTC
>many|TRBJ1-2|.|TRBV5-1
CASSLSQASYNGYTF
TGCGCCAGCAGCTTGTCCCAGGCCTCATATAATGGCTACACCTTC
>.|TRBJ1-2|.|TRBV28
CASSGSQGRLGGYTF
TGTGCCAGCAGTGGGTCGCAGGGGCGCCTAGGGGGCTACACCTTC
>.|TRBJ2-4|TRBD2|TRBV10-1
CASSESRAGGNIQYF
TGCGCCAGCAGTGAGTCGAGAGCGGGAGGAAACATTCAGTACTTC
>.|TRBJ2-2|.|TRBV6-4
CASSVKGAGELFF
TGTGCCAGCAGTGTCAAGGGGGCCGGGGAGCTGTTTTTT
>.|TRBJ2-1|.|TRBV10-1
CASSIGNEQFF
TGCGCCAGCTCAATCGGGAATGAGCAGTTCTTC
>many|TRBJ2-2|.|TRBV10-1
CASSESRGHRELFF
TGCGCCAGCAGTGAGTCTCGTGGGCACCGGGAGCTGTTTTTT
>few|TRBJ2-3|TRBD2|TRBV19
CASSPGLAGATDTQYF
TGTGCCAGTAGTCCAGGACTAGCGGGAGCTACAGATACGCAGTATTTT
>.|TRBJ1-3|TRBD1|TRBV5-4
CASSVGQGRSGNTIYF
TGTGCCAGCAGCGTCGGACAGGGAAGATCTGGAAACACCATATATTTT
>.|TRBJ2-7|.|TRBV7-7
CASSGGQLHEQYF
TGTGCTAGCAGCGGCGGACAGCTCCACGAGCAGTACTTC
>once|TRBJ1-1|TRBD1|TRBV23-1
CASSRELRQGKCTEAFF
TGCGCCAGCAGTCGGGAGCTCCGACAGGGAAAATGCACTGAAGCTTTCTTT
>once|TRBJ1-1|TRBD1|TRBV18
CASSPYGTGGEAFF
TGTGCCAGCTCACCATACGGGACAGGTGGTGAAGCTTTCTTT
>.|TRBJ2-5|.|TRBV18
CASSSRQSQETQYF
TGTGCCAGCTCATCCAGACAGTCACAAGAGACCCAGTACTTC
>.|TRBJ2-2|TRBD1|TRBV15
CATSRDGTGVSGELFF
TGTGCCACCAGCAGAGATGGGACAGGGGTATCGGGGGAGCTGTTTTTT
>.|TRBJ2-5|.|TRBV21-1
CASSNQGTKETQYF
TGTGCCAGCAGCAATCAGGGGACAAAAGAGACCCAGTACTTC
>.|TRBJ2-2|TRBD2|TRBV28
CASSFKPGLAGDGELFF
TGTGCCAGCAGTTTCAAACCGGGACTAGCGGGAGACGGGGAGCTGTTTTTT
>.|TRBJ2-1|TRBD2|TRBV12-5
CASGPAGLAGVRSYNEQFF
TGTGCTAGTGGACCCGCGGGACTAGCGGGAGTGAGATCCTACAATGAGCAGTTCTTC
>.|TRBJ1-2|TRBD1|TRBV9
CASSVGGGGGLYGYTF
TGTGCCAGCAGCGTAGGGGGAGGAGGGGGCCTCTATGGCTACACCTTC